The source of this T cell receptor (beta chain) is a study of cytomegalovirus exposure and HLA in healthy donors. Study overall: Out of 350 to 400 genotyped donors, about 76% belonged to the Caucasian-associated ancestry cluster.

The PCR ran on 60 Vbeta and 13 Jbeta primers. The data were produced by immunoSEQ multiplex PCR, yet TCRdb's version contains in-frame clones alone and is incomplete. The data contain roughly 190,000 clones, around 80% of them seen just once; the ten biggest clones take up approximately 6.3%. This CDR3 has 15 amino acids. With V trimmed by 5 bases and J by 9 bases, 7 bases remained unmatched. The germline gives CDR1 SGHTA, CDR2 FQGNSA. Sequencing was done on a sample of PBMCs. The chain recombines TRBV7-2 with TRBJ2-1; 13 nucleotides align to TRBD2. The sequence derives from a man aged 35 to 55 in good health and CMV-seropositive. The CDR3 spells CASSKTSGGAGEQFF. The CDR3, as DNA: TGTGCCAGCAGCAAAACTAGCGGGGGGGCCGGTGAGCAGTTCTTC.